The 14 T cell receptor beta chains presented below share a single source sample, sequenced in a study of response to subunit inactivated influenza vaccine. Each CDR3 protein is one row after TCRdb ran MiXCR on the RT-PCR reads. This sample yields 800,000 or so distinct CDR3 sequences, of which approximately 21% are seen a single time; more than 8.5% belongs to the top ten. Here the sequenced sample was PBMCs from blood, taken less than 6 days after vaccination. The source of these receptors is a man in his fifties or sixties who received an inactivated influenza vaccine.

This clonotype came up a few times. J is TRBJ1-6 and V is TRBV27; possibly TRBD1 for D (6 bases). Trimming cost V 3 bases and J 10 bases, with 16 bases left between them. Germline V gene sequence: CDR1 MNHEY, CDR2 SMNVEV (reference sequence). The CDR3 length is 15 residues. CDR3 bases: TGTGCCAGCAGTTTCGAGGGGGATATTAGATCACCCCTCCACTTT. Translation: CASSFEGDIRSPLHF.

The CDR3 reads CASSLRRGQGNEKLFF. The CDR3 region has the DNA TGTGCCAGCAGTTTACGTCGGGGACAGGGTAATGAAAAACTGTTTTTT. The chain uses TRBV27 and TRBJ1-4; 9 nucleotides line up with TRBD1. Germline V gene data show CDR1 as MNHEY and CDR2 as SMNVEV (reference sequence). Trimming took 2 bases from V and 4 from J; bases not matched to a gene: 5. CDR3 length: 16 amino acids. The full variable domain, rest sourced from reference TRBV27 and TRBJ1-4, is EAQVTQNPRYLITVTGKKLTVTCSQNMNHEYMSWYRQDPGLGLRQIYYSMNVEVTDKGDVPEGYKVSRKEKRNFPLILESPSPNQTSLYFCASSLRRGQGNEKLFFGSGTQLSVL.

The V and J genes are TRBV15 and TRBJ2-1; D unclear. V gave up 4 bases and J gave up 4 bases, with 8 bases separating them. Germline V gives CDR1 LNHNV, CDR2 YYDKDF (reference sequence). This CDR3 has 13 amino acids. CDR3 protein: CATSIEAYNEQFF. The CDR3 nucleotides are TGTGCCACCAGCATAGAAGCTTACAATGAGCAGTTCTTC. Combining the CDR3 with reference TRBV15 and TRBJ2-1 gives the whole variable domain DAMVIQNPRYQVTQFGKPVTLSCSQTLNHNVMYWYQQKSSQAPKLLFHYYDKDFNNEADTPDNFQSRRPNTSFCFLDIRSPGLGDTAMYLCATSIEAYNEQFFGPGTRLTVL.

This sequence joins TRBV24-1 and TRBJ2-2; maybe TRBD2 (6 bases). There are 16 residues in the CDR3. CDR1 and CDR2 (germline): KGHDR, SFDVKD. With 2 bases removed from V and 5 bases from J, the gap between germline ends came to 14 bases. CDR3 sequence reads: CATSDSGGGKTGELFF. Here the CDR3 DNA reads TGTGCCACCAGTGATTCAGGTGGGGGGAAGACCGGGGAGCTGTTTTTT.

The chain is built from TRBV28 and TRBJ1-5, with D unresolved. CDR3 length: 15 amino acids. Germline loops: CDR1 MDHEN, CDR2 SYDVKM. V dropped 3 bases and J dropped 0 bases, with 9 bases sitting between them. CDR3 in amino acids: CASSFTQLSNQPQHF. CDR3 nucleotides: TGTGCCAGCAGTTTTACCCAGCTTAGCAATCAGCCCCAGCATTTT.

The chain couples TRBV12-3 or TRBV12-4 to TRBJ2-1; the match to TRBD2 covers 10 bases. V dropped 6 bases and J dropped 4; count of bases not matched to a gene: 3. The CDR3 sequence is 14 residues long. CDR3 DNA sequence: TGTGCCAGCAGGGGGACTAGCGTGTACAATGAGCAGTTCTTC. Residues: CASRGTSVYNEQFF.

The CDR3 sequence: CASTSLSTDTQYF. Written as DNA, the CDR3 is TGTGCCAGCACCTCGCTTAGCACAGATACGCAGTATTTT. This sequence joins TRBV12-3 or TRBV12-4 and TRBJ2-3; D uncertain. The CDR3 runs 13 residues. V was cut by 7 bases and J by 0 bases, with 8 bases left in between.

This clonotype appeared once. The chain has TRBV10-3 and TRBJ1-2; TRBD1 matches at 10 bases. J lost 4 bases, V lost 6 bases, and 8 bases had no gene match. Germline V gene data show CDR1 as ENHRY and CDR2 as SYGVKD. There are 15 residues in the CDR3. The CDR3 is CAIREGQGLSYGYTF. CDR3 coding DNA: TGTGCCATCAGGGAGGGACAGGGGCTTAGCTATGGCTACACCTTC.

This chain links TRBV12-3 or TRBV12-4 with TRBJ2-1; TRBD1 matches at 11 bases. CDR3 size: 17 residues. Germline trimming cut 4 bases from V and 0 bases from J; bases unmatched to any gene: 5. CDR3 sequence (DNA): TGTGCCAGCAGTTCGGGACAGGGGGGGACCTCCTACAATGAGCAGTTCTTC. Protein sequence: CASSSGQGGTSYNEQFF.

There are a few counts of this clonotype. The gene calls are TRBV3-1 and TRBJ2-1; D possibly corresponds to TRBD2 (6 bases). The length of the CDR3 is 13 residues. Trimming removed 3 bases from V and 6 bases from J, with 9 bases in between. Germline V gives CDR1 LGHDT, CDR2 YNNKEL (reference sequence). The CDR3 spells CASSHGGTNEQFF. The CDR3 nucleotides are TGTGCCAGCAGCCACGGGGGAACCAATGAGCAGTTCTTC.

The V and J genes are TRBV20-1 and TRBJ1-5; no reliable D call. Germline V lookup: CDR1 DFQATT, CDR2 SNEGSKA (reference sequence). V was shortened by 1 base and J by 0 bases, with 7 bases between the two germline ends. This CDR3 region has 14 residues. Written as DNA, the CDR3 is TGCAGTGCTAGAGGCGCATTTAGCAATCAGCCCCAGCATTTT. Its protein product is CSARGAFSNQPQHF.

This clonotype has more than one count but fewer than ten. This chain joins TRBV11-2 and TRBJ2-2; perhaps TRBD2 as D (6 bases). The CDR3 consists of 18 residues. Germline CDR1 and CDR2: SGHAT and FQNNGV. Trimming took 1 base from V and 0 from J, leaving 15 bases between them. The DNA for the CDR3 is TGTGCCAGCAGCTTAGGGGGGTGGGGGAGGACGAACACCGGGGAGCTGTTTTTT. Translated, it gives CASSLGGWGRTNTGELFF.

Many counts were recorded for this clonotype. V usage is TRBV4-2 and J usage is TRBJ2-1; D is uncertain. The germline V gene encodes CDR1 LGHNA and CDR2 YNFKEQ. With 1 base removed from V and 5 bases from J, the gap between germline ends came to 9 bases. CDR3 size: 14 residues. CDR3 protein: CASSQGKWNNEQFF. The CDR3 nucleotides read TGTGCCAGCAGCCAAGGGAAATGGAACAATGAGCAGTTCTTC.

This clonotype was picked up many times. The V gene is TRBV10-3, the J gene TRBJ1-5; 9 bases line up with TRBD1. Germline values: CDR1 ENHRY, CDR2 SYGVKD. Germline trimming cut 4 bases from V and 2 bases from J; bases unmatched to any gene: 0. This CDR3 is 14 amino acids long. The CDR3: CAISGTGGNQPQHF. The DNA of the CDR3 is TGTGCCATCAGTGGGACAGGGGGCAATCAGCCCCAGCATTTT.